A single sample is the source of the 9 T cell receptor beta chains below, sequenced in a study of T-cell memory formation after mild COVID-19. TCRdb passed the 5' RACE reads through MiXCR, listing each CDR3 protein once. The repertoire holds about 210,000 distinct CDR3 sequences, with around 26% as singletons. The sample consisted of PBMCs or a T cell subset sorted from them (not recorded which). Receptors were obtained from an adult woman who had mild COVID-19 (a few samples of this study predate the infection). Cell type and time point are not known.

This clonotype was counted once. V gene TRBV20-1 combines with J gene TRBJ2-1; D is unresolved. This CDR3 region has 15 residues. Germline assignment: CDR1 DFQATT and CDR2 SNEGSKA (reference sequence). V gave up 2 bases and J gave up 8 bases, with 19 bases separating them. CDR3 sequence: CSARLRPQHAYEQFF. CDR3 DNA: TGCAGTGCTAGACTTCGACCACAACACGCCTATGAGCAGTTCTTC.

The sample holds one count of this clonotype. V gene TRBV5-1 combines with J gene TRBJ2-1; 7 positions agree with TRBD1. CDR3 length: 15 residues. The V and J ends lost 4 bases and 6 bases, in that order; junction bases with no gene match: 10. The germline CDR1 and CDR2 sequences are SGHRS and YFSETQ. The DNA for the CDR3 is TGCGCCAGCAGCCAGAGACAGGGTAGAAGCAATGAGCAGTTCTTC. As protein: CASSQRQGRSNEQFF. Based on the CDR3 plus reference TRBV5-1 and TRBJ2-1, the full variable domain is KAGVTQTPRYLIKTRGQQVTLSCSPISGHRSVSWYQQTPGQGLQFLFEYFSETQRNKGNFPGRFSGRQFSNSRSEMNVSTLELGDSALYLCASSQRQGRSNEQFFGPGTRLTVL.

V and J are TRBV7-2 and TRBJ2-1; D ambiguous. In germline, CDR1 is SGHTA, CDR2 FQGNSA. The V gene lost 0 bases and the J gene lost 4 bases, with 22 bases spanning the gap. The CDR3 is made up of 19 amino acids. CDR3 protein: CASSLARTGPRMGYNEQFF. The CDR3 coding sequence is TGTGCCAGCAGCTTAGCTCGGACCGGGCCGCGAATGGGATACAATGAGCAGTTCTTC.

The rearrangement uses TRBV10-3 and TRBJ1-2; TRBD1 agrees at 12 bases. Germline CDR1 and CDR2: ENHRY and SYGVKD. After removal of 10 bases from V and 6 bases from J, the junction contained 6 bases not matched to a gene. This CDR3 has 13 amino acids. CDR3 loop: CATTGTGGNGYTF. CDR3 coding DNA: TGTGCCACCACCGGGACAGGGGGCAATGGCTACACCTTC.

This clonotype appeared a few times. The chain recombines TRBV7-9 with TRBJ1-1; unclear D gene. Per the germline V gene, CDR1 is SEHNR and CDR2 is FQNEAQ (reference sequence). This CDR3 is built from 12 residues. V was cut by 6 bases and J by 7 bases, with 12 bases left in between. The CDR3: CASRVFRLEAFF. CDR3 nucleotide sequence: TGTGCCAGCAGGGTTTTTAGGCTTGAAGCTTTCTTT. Filled out from reference TRBV7-9 and TRBJ1-1, the complete variable domain reads DTGVSQNPRHKITKRGQNVTFRCDPISEHNRLYWYRQTLGQGPEFLTYFQNEAQLEKSRLLSDRFSAERPKGSFSTLEIQRTEQGDSAMYLCASRVFRLEAFFGQGTRLTVV.

V usage is TRBV10-2 and J usage is TRBJ2-5; D is possibly TRBD1 (5 bases). V shed 2 bases and J shed 5 bases, with 9 bases lying between them. The germline gives CDR1 WSHSY, CDR2 SAAADI. The CDR3 length is 13 residues. CDR3 sequence (DNA): TGCGCCAGCAGTGAGGGGGCCAGCGAGACCCAGTACTTC. This encodes CASSEGASETQYF.

This clonotype was detected only once. This chain links TRBV7-3 with TRBJ1-2, with D possibly being TRBD1 (5 bases). V lost 2 bases, J lost 8 bases, and 18 bases lay in between. Per the germline V gene, CDR1 is SGHTA and CDR2 is FQGTGA. The CDR3 runs 15 residues. DNA of the CDR3: TGTGCCAGCAGCTTAGGGATATCAGGGCTTGGCGGCTACACCTTC. This translates into CASSLGISGLGGYTF.

The table lists this clonotype with a few counts. The rearrangement uses TRBV20-1 and TRBJ2-2, with D uncertain. CDR1 DFQATT and CDR2 SNEGSKA come from the germline V gene (reference sequence). There are 12 residues in the CDR3. Trimming shortened V by 6 bases and J by 11 bases, and 16 bases separated the two germline ends. CDR3 DNA sequence: TGCAGTGCCGAAGACGGACCTCTCGAGCTGTTTTTT. Its protein product is CSAEDGPLELFF.

This clonotype was picked up a small number of times. The CDR3 loop is CASSLDRTNTEAFF. CDR3 DNA: TGTGCCAGCAGCTTGGATCGGACGAACACTGAAGCTTTCTTT. The chain combines TRBV5-4 with TRBJ1-1; D is uncertain. The V gene lost 0 bases and the J gene lost 1 base, with 7 bases spanning the gap. Germline CDR1 reads SGHNT; CDR2 reads YYREEE (reference sequence). The CDR3 runs 14 residues.